This entry is about one T cell receptor (beta chain). Its matching antigen is unknown. Via MiXCR, TCRdb re-called the RT-PCR reads, giving one row per CDR3 protein. The top ten hold approximately 12% of the sample, which has about 520,000 distinct CDR3 sequences, roughly 9.7% seen once. The data were taken from a study of response to subunit inactivated influenza vaccine. General study results and limits: New T cells are recruited in small numbers by each seasonal influenza vaccination, according to the authors' suggestion.

Germline CDR1 and CDR2: LGHNA and YSLEER. The CDR3 spans 15 residues. The V and J ends lost 3 bases and 11 bases respectively, with 20 bases between them. Here the sequenced sample was PBMCs from blood, taken 45 days after vaccination. This TCR was recovered from a man aged 50-60 years who received an inactivated influenza vaccine. V is TRBV4-3 and J is TRBJ1-5, with a weak D call TRBD1 (5 bases). The CDR3 region is CASSQEEGRGMTQHF. Here the CDR3 DNA reads TGCGCCAGCAGCCAGGAAGAGGGGCGGGGAATGACCCAGCATTTT.